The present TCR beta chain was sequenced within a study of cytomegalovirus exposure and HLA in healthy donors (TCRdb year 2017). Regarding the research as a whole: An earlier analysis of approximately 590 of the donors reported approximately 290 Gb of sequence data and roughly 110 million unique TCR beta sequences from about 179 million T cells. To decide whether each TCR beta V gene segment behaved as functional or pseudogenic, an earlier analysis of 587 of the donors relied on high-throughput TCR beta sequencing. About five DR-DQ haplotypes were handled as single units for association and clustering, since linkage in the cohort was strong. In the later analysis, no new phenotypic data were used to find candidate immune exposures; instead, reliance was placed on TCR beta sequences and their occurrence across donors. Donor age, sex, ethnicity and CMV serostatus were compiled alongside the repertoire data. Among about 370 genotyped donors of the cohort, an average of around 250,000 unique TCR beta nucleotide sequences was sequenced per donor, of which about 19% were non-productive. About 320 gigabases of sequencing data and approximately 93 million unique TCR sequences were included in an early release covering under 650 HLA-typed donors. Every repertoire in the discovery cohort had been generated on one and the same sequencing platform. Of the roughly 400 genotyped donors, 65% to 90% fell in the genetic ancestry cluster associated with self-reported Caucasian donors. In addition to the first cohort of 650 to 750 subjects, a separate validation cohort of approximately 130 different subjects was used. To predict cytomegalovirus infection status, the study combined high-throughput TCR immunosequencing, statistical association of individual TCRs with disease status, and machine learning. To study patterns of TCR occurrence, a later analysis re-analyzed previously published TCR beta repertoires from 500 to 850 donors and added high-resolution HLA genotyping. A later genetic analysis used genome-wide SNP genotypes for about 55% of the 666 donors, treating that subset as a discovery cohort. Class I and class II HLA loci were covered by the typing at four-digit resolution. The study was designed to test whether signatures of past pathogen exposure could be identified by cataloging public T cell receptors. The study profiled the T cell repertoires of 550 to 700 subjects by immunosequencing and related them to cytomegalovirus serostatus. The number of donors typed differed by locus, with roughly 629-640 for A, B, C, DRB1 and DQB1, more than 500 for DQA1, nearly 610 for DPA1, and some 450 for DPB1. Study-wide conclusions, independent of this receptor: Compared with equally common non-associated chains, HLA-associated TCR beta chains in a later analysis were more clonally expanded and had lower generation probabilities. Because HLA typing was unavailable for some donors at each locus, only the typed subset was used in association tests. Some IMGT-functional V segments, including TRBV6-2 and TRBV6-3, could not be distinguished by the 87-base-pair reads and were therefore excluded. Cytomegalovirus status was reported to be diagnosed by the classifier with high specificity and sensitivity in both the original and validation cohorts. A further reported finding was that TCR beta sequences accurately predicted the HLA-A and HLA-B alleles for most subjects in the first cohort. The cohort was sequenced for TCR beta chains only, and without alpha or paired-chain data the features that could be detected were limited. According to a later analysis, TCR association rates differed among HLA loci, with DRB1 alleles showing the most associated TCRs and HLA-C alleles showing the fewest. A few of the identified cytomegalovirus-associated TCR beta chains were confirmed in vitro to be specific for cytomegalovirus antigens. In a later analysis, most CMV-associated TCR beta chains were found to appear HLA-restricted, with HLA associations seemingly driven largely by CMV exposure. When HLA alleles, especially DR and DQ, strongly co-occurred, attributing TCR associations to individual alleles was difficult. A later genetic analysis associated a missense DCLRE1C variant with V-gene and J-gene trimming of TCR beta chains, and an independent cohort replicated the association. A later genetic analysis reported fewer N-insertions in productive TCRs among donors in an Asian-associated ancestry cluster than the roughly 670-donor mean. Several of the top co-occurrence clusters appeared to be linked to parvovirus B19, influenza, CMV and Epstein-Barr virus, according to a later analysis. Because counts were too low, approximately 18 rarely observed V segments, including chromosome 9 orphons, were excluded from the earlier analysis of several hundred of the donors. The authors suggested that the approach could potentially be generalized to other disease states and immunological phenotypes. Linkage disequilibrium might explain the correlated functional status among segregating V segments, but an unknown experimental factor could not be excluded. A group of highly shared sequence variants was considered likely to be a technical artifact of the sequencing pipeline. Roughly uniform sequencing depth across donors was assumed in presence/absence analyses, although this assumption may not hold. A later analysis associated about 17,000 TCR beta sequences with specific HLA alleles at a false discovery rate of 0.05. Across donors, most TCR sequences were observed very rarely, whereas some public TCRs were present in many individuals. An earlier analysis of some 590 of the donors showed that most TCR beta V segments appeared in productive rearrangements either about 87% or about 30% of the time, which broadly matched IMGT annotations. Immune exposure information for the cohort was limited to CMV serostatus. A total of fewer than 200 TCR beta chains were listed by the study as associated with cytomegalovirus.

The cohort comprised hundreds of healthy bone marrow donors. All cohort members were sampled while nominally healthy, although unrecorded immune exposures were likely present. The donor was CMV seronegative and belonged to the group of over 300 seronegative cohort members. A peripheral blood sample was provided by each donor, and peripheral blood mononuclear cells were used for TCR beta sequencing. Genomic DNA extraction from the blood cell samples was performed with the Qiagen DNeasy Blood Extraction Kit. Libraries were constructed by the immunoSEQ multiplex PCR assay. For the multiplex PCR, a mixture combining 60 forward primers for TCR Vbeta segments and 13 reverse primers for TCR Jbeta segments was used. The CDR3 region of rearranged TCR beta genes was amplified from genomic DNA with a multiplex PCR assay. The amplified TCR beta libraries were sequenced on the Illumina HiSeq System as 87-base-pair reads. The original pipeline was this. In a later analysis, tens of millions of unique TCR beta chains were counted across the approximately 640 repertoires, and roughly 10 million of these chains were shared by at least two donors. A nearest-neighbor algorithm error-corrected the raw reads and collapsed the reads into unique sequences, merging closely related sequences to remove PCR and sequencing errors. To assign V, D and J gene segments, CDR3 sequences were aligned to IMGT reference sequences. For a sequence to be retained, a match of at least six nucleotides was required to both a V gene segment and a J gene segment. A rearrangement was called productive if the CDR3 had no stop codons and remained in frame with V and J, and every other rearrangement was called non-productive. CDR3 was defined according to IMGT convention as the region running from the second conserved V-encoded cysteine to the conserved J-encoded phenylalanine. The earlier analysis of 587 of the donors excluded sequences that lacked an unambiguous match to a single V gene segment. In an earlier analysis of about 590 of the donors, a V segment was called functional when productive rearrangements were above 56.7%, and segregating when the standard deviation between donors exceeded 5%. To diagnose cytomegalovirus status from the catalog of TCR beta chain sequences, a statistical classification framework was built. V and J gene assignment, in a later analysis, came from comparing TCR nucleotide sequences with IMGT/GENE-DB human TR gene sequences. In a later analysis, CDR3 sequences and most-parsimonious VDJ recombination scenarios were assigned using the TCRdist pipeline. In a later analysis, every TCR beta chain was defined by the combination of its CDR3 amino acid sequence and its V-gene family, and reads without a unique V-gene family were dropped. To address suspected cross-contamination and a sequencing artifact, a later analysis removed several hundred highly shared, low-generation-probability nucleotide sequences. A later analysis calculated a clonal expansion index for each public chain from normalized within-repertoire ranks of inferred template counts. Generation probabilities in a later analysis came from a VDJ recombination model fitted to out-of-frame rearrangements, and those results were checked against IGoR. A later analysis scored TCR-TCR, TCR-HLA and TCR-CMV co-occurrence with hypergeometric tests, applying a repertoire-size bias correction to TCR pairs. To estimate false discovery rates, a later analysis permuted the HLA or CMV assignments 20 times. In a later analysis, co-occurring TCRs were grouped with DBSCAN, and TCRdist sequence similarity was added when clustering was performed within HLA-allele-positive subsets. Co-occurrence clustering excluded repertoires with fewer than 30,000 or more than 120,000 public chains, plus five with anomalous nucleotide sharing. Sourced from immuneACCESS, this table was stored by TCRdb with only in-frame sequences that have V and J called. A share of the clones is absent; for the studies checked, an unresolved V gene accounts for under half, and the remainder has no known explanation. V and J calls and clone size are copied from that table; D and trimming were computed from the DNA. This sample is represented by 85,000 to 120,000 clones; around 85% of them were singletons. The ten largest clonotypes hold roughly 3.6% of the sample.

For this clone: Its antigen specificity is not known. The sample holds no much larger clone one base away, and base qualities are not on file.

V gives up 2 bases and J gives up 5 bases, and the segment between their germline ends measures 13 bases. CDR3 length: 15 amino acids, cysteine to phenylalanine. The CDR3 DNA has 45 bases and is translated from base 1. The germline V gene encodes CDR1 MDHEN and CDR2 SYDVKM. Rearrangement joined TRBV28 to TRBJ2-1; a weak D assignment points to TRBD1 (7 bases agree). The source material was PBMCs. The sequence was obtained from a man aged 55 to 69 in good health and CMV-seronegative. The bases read TGTGCCAGCAGTTTACCCAGGGGGGTTAACAATGAGCAGTTCTTC. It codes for CASSLPRGVNNEQFF.